The rows below give T cell receptor beta chains drawn from one sample of a study of PD-1 blockade in mismatch repair-deficient tumors. Sequencing was performed with immunoSEQ multiplex PCR; in TCRdb, only in-frame clones are kept and a portion is missing. This table has roughly 120,000 clones, about nine tenths appearing once. Sequencing was performed on peripheral blood, taken approximately 71 weeks after starting pembrolizumab. Source of these receptors: an adult with mismatch repair-deficient cancer. The CDR3 runs from the conserved cysteine through the conserved F or W. The D gene is left open where the match is weak. Size values are once, few and many counts, or a class for expanded clones, and some rows have none.

abundance | j_gene | d_gene | v_gene | CDR3nt | CDR3aa
NA | TRBJ1-3 | TRBD1 | TRBV19 | TGTGCCAGTAAGGGGACAGGGACCCTCCAACCCGGAAACACCATATATTTT | CASKGTGTLQPGNTIYF
NA | TRBJ2-5 | TRBD1 | TRBV7-9 | TGTGCCAGCAGCTTAGTCGGTAGGGGGCGGGAGACCCAGTACTTC | CASSLVGRGRETQYF
NA | TRBJ2-6 | NA | TRBV2 | TGTGCCAGCAGTGAGACAGGTATTGGGGCCAACGTCCTGACTTTC | CASSETGIGANVLTF
NA | TRBJ2-1 | NA | TRBV6-1 | TGTGCCAGCCTGGACAGTTACAATGAGCAGTTCTTC | CASLDSYNEQFF
NA | TRBJ2-7 | TRBD1 | TRBV19 | TGTGCCACCCGGGACAGGGGGTCCTACGAGCAGTACTTC | CATRDRGSYEQYF
NA | TRBJ1-2 | TRBD1 | TRBV27 | TGTGCCAGCAGGACCTTCCGGGACAGACAAAACTATGGCTACACCTTC | CASRTFRDRQNYGYTF
NA | TRBJ1-2 | NA | TRBV29-1 | TGCAGCGTTAATCCACTCAAGGGAACCTATGGCTACACCTTC | CSVNPLKGTYGYTF
NA | TRBJ1-2 | NA | TRBV11-2 | TGTGCCAGCAGCTTAGTAGGGTCACCTTATGGCTACACCTTC | CASSLVGSPYGYTF
few | TRBJ2-2 | NA | TRBV6-5 | TGTGCCAGCAGTCCAGGACTGAACACCGGGGAGCTGTTTTTT | CASSPGLNTGELFF
NA | TRBJ2-3 | NA | TRBV28 | TGTGCCAGCAGTGACCGGGACATACTCACAGATACGCAGTATTTT | CASSDRDILTDTQYF
NA | TRBJ1-3 | NA | TRBV15 | TGTGCCACCAGCAGGGACAGCGTCTCTGGAAACACCATATATTTT | CATSRDSVSGNTIYF
NA | TRBJ2-7 | NA | TRBV4-1 | TGCGCCAGCAGCCAAGATCCATCTAGCGCCCGCCACGAGCAGTACTTC | CASSQDPSSARHEQYF
NA | TRBJ2-2 | NA | TRBV7-9 | TGTGCCAGCAGCTTAGAACGGAGGTTTTCGAACACCGGGGAGCTGTTTTTT | CASSLERRFSNTGELFF
NA | TRBJ1-1 | NA | TRBV7-9 | TGTGCCAGCAGCGGAGAGACGGACAACACTGAAGCTTTCTTT | CASSGETDNTEAFF
NA | TRBJ2-1 | NA | TRBV7-9 | TGTGCCAGCAGCTTAGGACGGGGGTCCTACAATGAGCAGTTCTTC | CASSLGRGSYNEQFF
NA | TRBJ2-3 | TRBD2 | TRBV11-3 | TGTGCCAGCAGCTCCCCAGCCGGGAGGGCCCAAGATACGCAGTATTTT | CASSSPAGRAQDTQYF
NA | TRBJ2-7 | NA | TRBV7-9 | TGTGCCAGCAGCCGAAACCCCTACGAGCAGTACTTC | CASSRNPYEQYF
NA | TRBJ1-1 | TRBD1 | TRBV4-2 | TGTGCCAGCAGGCCACAGGGGGAAGTCGCTGAAGCTTTCTTT | CASRPQGEVAEAFF
NA | TRBJ2-7 | NA | TRBV19 | TGTGCCAGTAGTATAGCAGGAGGGAGTTCCTACGAGCAGTACTTC | CASSIAGGSSYEQYF
NA | TRBJ2-7 | NA | TRBV7-9 | TGTGCCAGCAGCTTGGACCACAGAGACTACGAGCAGTACTTC | CASSLDHRDYEQYF
NA | TRBJ1-1 | TRBD1 | TRBV10-1 | TGCGCCAGCAGTGAGTACCGGGACAGGGGTGCCACTGAAGCTTTCTTT | CASSEYRDRGATEAFF
NA | TRBJ2-3 | NA | TRBV27 | TGTGCCAGCAGTTTTGACCCCCTTGGTAGTCGTACGCAGTATTTT | CASSFDPLGSRTQYF
once | TRBJ2-7 | NA | TRBV27 | TGTGCCAGCAGTTCACAGGGATCCTACGAGCAGTACTTC | CASSSQGSYEQYF
NA | TRBJ2-7 | NA | TRBV11-2 | TGTGCCAGCAGCTTAGAGTCCTACGAGCAGTACTTC | CASSLESYEQYF
NA | TRBJ2-3 | NA | TRBV19 | TGTGCCAGTAGTATAGCTCACCATAGCACAGATACGCAGTATTTT | CASSIAHHSTDTQYF
NA | TRBJ1-2 | TRBD1 | TRBV5-1 | TGCGCCAGCAGCGACCACCGGGACAGCATATTCTATGGCTACACCTTC | CASSDHRDSIFYGYTF
once | TRBJ2-1 | NA | TRBV4-1 | TGCGCCAGCAGCTTACCGGGAACCTACAATGAGCAGTTCTTC | CASSLPGTYNEQFF
NA | TRBJ2-7 | TRBD1 | TRBV30 | TGTGCCTGGGCTTTCTTCAGGACAGGGGGCAGCGAGCAGTACTTC | CAWAFFRTGGSEQYF
once | TRBJ2-2 | TRBD1 | TRBV7-9 | TGTGCCACCAACAGGGGGTTAGGGGAGCTGTTTTTT | CATNRGLGELFF
NA | TRBJ2-3 | NA | TRBV13 | TGTGCCAGCAGCTCGAGACTGGCGCAGTATTTT | CASSSRLAQYF
NA | TRBJ2-7 | TRBD2 | TRBV5-1 | TGCGCCAGCAGCTTACAACTAGCGGGAGGGCCATCCTACGAGCAGTACTTC | CASSLQLAGGPSYEQYF
NA | TRBJ2-1 | NA | TRBV4-1 | TGCGCCAGCAGCCAAGTAGCGGATCCCTACAATGAGCAGTTCTTC | CASSQVADPYNEQFF
once | TRBJ2-7 | NA | TRBV6-6 | TGTGCCAGCAGTTACGGGCGCCTAGTAGGCGAGCAGTACTTC | CASSYGRLVGEQYF
NA | TRBJ1-1 | NA | TRBV7-6 | TGTGCCAGCAGCTTTGGCGATTTAAAATCTGAAGCTTTCTTT | CASSFGDLKSEAFF
NA | TRBJ2-7 | NA | TRBV11-2 | TGTGCCAGCAGCTTAGGGGGTGCATTCTATTATTACGAGCAGTACTTC | CASSLGGAFYYYEQYF
once | TRBJ2-1 | NA | TRBV7-9 | TGTGCCAGCAGCTTAGGAACGGCTGAGCAGTTCTTC | CASSLGTAEQFF
NA | TRBJ2-1 | NA | TRBV27 | TGTGCCAGCAGTTATGTTGGCAATGAGCAGTTCTTC | CASSYVGNEQFF
NA | TRBJ2-3 | TRBD1 | TRBV4-3 | TGCGCCAGCAGCCACTACAGGGGGCGATCAGATACGCAGTATTTT | CASSHYRGRSDTQYF
once | TRBJ1-1 | NA | TRBV28 | TGTGCCAGCAGTCCTCCTAAGGCTGAAGCTTTCTTT | CASSPPKAEAFF
NA | TRBJ2-1 | NA | TRBV30 | TGTGCCTGGAGTGAAGCCGGCAATGAGCAGTTCTTC | CAWSEAGNEQFF
NA | TRBJ1-2 | NA | TRBV12-5 | TGTGCTAGTGGTTTGCACTATGGCTACACCTTC | CASGLHYGYTF
NA | TRBJ1-2 | NA | TRBV13 | TGTGCCAGCAGCGTCGGAATCCAGGAGGTCGATGGCTACACCTTC | CASSVGIQEVDGYTF
NA | TRBJ2-7 | NA | TRBV28 | TGTGCCAGCACCTCCAACCGCCAGGGGGGGTGGGCCGAATCCTACGAGCAGTACTTC | CASTSNRQGGWAESYEQYF